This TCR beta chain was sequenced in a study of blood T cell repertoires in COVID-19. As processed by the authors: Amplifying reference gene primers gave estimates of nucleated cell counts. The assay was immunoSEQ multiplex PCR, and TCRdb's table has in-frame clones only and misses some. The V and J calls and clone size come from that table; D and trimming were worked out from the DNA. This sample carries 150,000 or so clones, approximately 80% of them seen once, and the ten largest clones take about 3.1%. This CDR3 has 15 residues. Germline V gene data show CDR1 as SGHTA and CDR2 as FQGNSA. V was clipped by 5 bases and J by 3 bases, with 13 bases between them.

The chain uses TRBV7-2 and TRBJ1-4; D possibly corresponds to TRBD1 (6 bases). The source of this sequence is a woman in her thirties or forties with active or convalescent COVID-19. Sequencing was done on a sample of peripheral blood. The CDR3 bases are TGTGCCAGCAGCCCGGGGGGGGCCTCTAATGAAAAACTGTTTTTT. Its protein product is CASSPGGASNEKLFF.